This TCR beta chain was identified in a study of blood T cells in healthy people across ages. Each of the donors had about 9.9 milliliters of peripheral blood drawn into EDTA-treated Vacutainer tubes. General study results and limits: TCR beta diversity, measured per million T cells, fell in a roughly linear way with age.

Concerning this clonotype itself: Its antigen is not known.

The authors ran a second PCR of 7 to 11 cycles using a sample-barcoded 5' primer and a J-beta primer mix. Every sample produced at least 3 million CDR3-containing paired-end reads. Via MiXCR, TCRdb re-called the 5' RACE reads, giving one row per CDR3 protein. The sample comprises more than 700,000 distinct CDR3 sequences, 46% of which are singletons, and approximately 18% rests with the top ten. V was shortened by 1 base and J by 5 bases, with 11 bases between the two germline ends. This CDR3 region has 14 residues. CDR1 is MNHNS, CDR2 SASEGT, per germline. The origin of this receptor is an older man in good health. The chain carries TRBV6-1 and TRBJ1-1; no definite D call. The sequencing input was blood. The CDR3 loop is CASSEGQTLTEAFF. DNA of the CDR3: TGTGCCAGCAGTGAAGGGCAGACCTTGACTGAAGCTTTCTTT.